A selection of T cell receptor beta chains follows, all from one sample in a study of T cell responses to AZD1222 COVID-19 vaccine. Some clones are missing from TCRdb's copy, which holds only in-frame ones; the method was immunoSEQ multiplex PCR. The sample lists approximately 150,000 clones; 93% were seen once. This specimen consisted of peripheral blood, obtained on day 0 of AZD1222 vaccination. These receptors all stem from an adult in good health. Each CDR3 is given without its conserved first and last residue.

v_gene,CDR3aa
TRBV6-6,ASSYFPRGDTEAF
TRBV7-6,ASSLNRGLGQPQH
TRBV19,ASVYQYSNQPQH
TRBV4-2,ASSQDRQGQNTEAF
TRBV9,ASSPEDGKLF
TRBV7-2,ASSLVLAGVYNEQF
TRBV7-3,ASSMTARNSPLH
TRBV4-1,ASSQEERGSYNEQF
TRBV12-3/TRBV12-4,ASRGQGGQPQH
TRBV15,ATSRSPTDYEQY